This T cell receptor beta chain was sequenced during a study of cytomegalovirus exposure and HLA in healthy donors. About the study: Among the roughly 400 genotyped donors, approximately 82% were placed in the Caucasian-associated ancestry cluster. Study-level results: Apart from CMV serostatus, no immune exposure information was available.

Germline assignment: CDR1 SEHNR and CDR2 FQNEAQ (reference sequence). Trimming took 5 bases from V and 4 from J; bases not matched to a gene: 7. The CDR3 totals 14 residues. Healthy people donating bone marrow made up the donors. This clone appeared a few times. Its matching antigen is unknown. PCR used 60 Vbeta primers and 13 Jbeta primers. TCRdb's table, derived via immunoSEQ multiplex PCR, lists solely in-frame clones and lacks some. Of about 140,000 clones listed, roughly 80% are singletons. This chain uses TRBV7-9 with TRBJ1-1; 7 bases fit TRBD1. The sequencing input was PBMCs. This receptor was identified in a man aged 25-45 years in good health and CMV-seronegative. CDR3 sequence reads: CASSPAAGGTEAFF. The CDR3 nucleotides read TGTGCCAGCAGCCCAGCGGCAGGGGGCACTGAAGCTTTCTTT. The full variable domain, its missing parts supplied by reference TRBV7-9 and TRBJ1-1, is DTGVSQNPRHKITKRGQNVTFRCDPISEHNRLYWYRQTLGQGPEFLTYFQNEAQLEKSRLLSDRFSAERPKGSFSTLEIQRTEQGDSAMYLCASSPAAGGTEAFFGQGTRLTVV.